The TCR beta chain under discussion was sequenced for a study of T cell responses to AZD1222 COVID-19 vaccine (dated by TCRdb to the early 2020s). The study in broad terms: AZD1222 recipients given second doses at about 4 weeks or at about 12 weeks were pooled, since spike-specific TCR depth and breadth were not found to differ between the two schedules. A total of more than 230 trial participants underwent TCR sequencing, of whom roughly 210 had received two doses of AZD1222 and around 25 had received two doses of the MenACWY control vaccine. Trial participants were enrolled into age subgroups of 18-55, 56-69 and 70-plus years, which contained approximately 150, 28 and 58 TCR-sequenced participants, respectively.

Overall study results and their limits: Because no day 14 peak-response samples were available, repertoires were characterized only after the peak T cell response. After two AZD1222 doses, spike-specific TCR breadth and depth were significantly higher than at day 0 and than in MenACWY recipients. In the small 56-69-year group, the increase in depth fell short of significance, most likely because of low power. Most participants were white British and females outnumbered males, and the authors suggested that clonal diversity may have been underestimated. Reportedly, almost half of the unique spike-specific TCRs recognized epitopes lying outside the regions that are mutated in the B.1.351 and B.1.1.7 variants. Conclusions about previously exposed vaccinees were limited because only six or seven AZD1222 recipients were SARS-CoV-2 seropositive at baseline. CD4 TCRs associated with the vaccine covered the entire spike protein, and the dominant responses were in regions 160-218 and 743-854.

About this clone itself: Its antigen is still unknown. Per-base quality was not reported, and no clone a single base away is much larger than it.

Read against the paper, the sample's time point label means: baseline before first vaccination. Vaccinee samples came from UK trials COV001 and COV002, including a single-blind randomized controlled phase 2/3 trial of AZD1222 (ChAdOx1 nCoV-19) in healthy adults. For TCRbeta chain sequencing, PBMC samples from trial participants were taken at day 0 and at day 28 after the second dose. V is reduced by 1 base and J by 3 bases, leaving a spacing of 7 bases between them. Per the germline V gene, KGHSH is the CDR1 and LQKENI is the CDR2. Spanning cysteine to phenylalanine, the CDR3 consists of 13 amino acids. The kept DNA is CDR3 alone, 39 bases in frame from the first base. The CDR3 regions of human TCRbeta chains were analyzed by immunosequencing. Concerning the study's data processing: Repertoire TCRs were matched against a reference library of SARS-CoV-2-specific TCRs generated with the MIRA antigen-specificity platform. Breadth meant the fraction of unique TCRs that were SARS-CoV-2-associated, whereas depth meant the fraction of total T cells that were SARS-CoV-2-associated. Using the MIRA data, each spike-specific TCR was mapped to the spike region that the TCR reacts to and placed in a CD4 or CD8 class. Log10-transformed breadth and depth values were compared by one-way ANOVA with Sidak's multiple comparisons tests. TCRdb re-hosts the immuneACCESS table, in-frame sequences only. Its copies lack some clones; in the studies checked, an unresolved V gene accounts for under half of them, and the cause for the rest is not known. D and trimming come from the DNA, and the V and J calls and clone size come from that table. The sample contains over 110,000 clones, about 92% of them found a single time. The ten largest clones capture around 5.1% of the sample.

The chain is encoded by TRBV18 joined to TRBJ2-7; the D gene is possibly TRBD1 or TRBD2, with 5 bases matching each. The sequence was obtained from an adult in good health. This material consisted of peripheral blood, taken on day 0 of AZD1222 vaccination. The base sequence is TGTGCCAGCTCACCACTTGGGGGCTACGAGCAGTACTTC. Its protein is CASSPLGGYEQYF.